These 22 T cell receptor beta chains came from one sample sequenced in a study of identical twins. Using its own MiXCR run on the 5' RACE reads, TCRdb lists one record per CDR3 protein. The sample lists some 1,600,000 distinct CDR3 sequences, about 32% seen once, with around 0.3% in the top ten. Sequenced material: cord blood. The receptors were gathered from a newborn girl in good health.

V usage is TRBV11-3 and J usage is TRBJ2-1; TRBD1 or TRBD2 may be the D gene (5 bases each). This CDR3 is 13 amino acids long. Germline V gives CDR1 SGHNT, CDR2 YENEEA. Trimming shortened V by 5 bases and J by 8 bases, and 13 bases separated the two germline ends. The CDR3 DNA follows: TGTGCCAGCAGCCCCCCGGGGCTAGATGAGCAGTTCTTC. The encoded protein is CASSPPGLDEQFF.

This clonotype has just a few counts. The rearrangement joins TRBV5-6 to TRBJ2-3, with 9 bases fitting TRBD2. The junction had 6 bases not matched to a gene; V was cut back by 3 bases and J by 7 bases. CDR1 is SGHDT and CDR2 is YYEEEE in the germline V gene. The CDR3 consists of 14 residues. The CDR3 nucleotides read TGTGCCAGCAGCTGGCCCGGACTAGCGTATACGCAGTATTTT. Amino acids: CASSWPGLAYTQYF.

The chain recombines TRBV4-2 with TRBJ2-2, with 11 bases fitting TRBD2. The germline V gene encodes CDR1 LGHNA and CDR2 YNFKEQ. CDR3 length equals 16 residues. J was trimmed by 5 bases and V by 7 bases; bases with no gene match: 9. The CDR3 region has the DNA TGTGCCAGCAACCCCTTAGCGGGGGGGAGTACCGGGGAGCTGTTTTTT. Its protein product is CASNPLAGGSTGELFF.

The V and J genes are TRBV12-3 or TRBV12-4 and TRBJ1-1; D not certain. Trimming removed 2 bases from V and 11 bases from J, with 12 bases in between. The CDR3 is 12 residues long. CDR3 DNA: TGTGCCAGCAGTTTAACCCGGTTTGGCGCTTTCTTT. Translating gives CASSLTRFGAFF.

Turning to this clonotype: Since a much larger clone is just one base distant, this may be a read error. The gene calls are TRBV29-1 and TRBJ2-5; D remains ambiguous. Germline V gene data show CDR1 as SQVTM and CDR2 as ANQGSEA. CDR3 length equals 13 residues. The V end was cut by 7 bases, the J end by 11 bases, with 23 bases between. This CDR3 reads CSAPKDPYNEQYF. The CDR3 DNA is TGCAGCGCCCCAAAGGATCCCTACAATGAGCAGTACTTC.

The V and J genes are TRBV5-1 and TRBJ2-1, with TRBD2 matching over 13 bases. This CDR3 contains 17 residues. CDR1 and CDR2 (germline): SGHRS, YFSETQ. Germline trimming cut 4 bases from V and 2 bases from J; bases unmatched to any gene: 6. CDR3 loop: CASSPGLAGDAYNEQFF. In nucleotides, the CDR3 is TGCGCCAGCAGCCCCGGACTAGCGGGGGACGCCTACAATGAGCAGTTCTTC. Drawing the rest from reference TRBV5-1 and TRBJ2-1, the complete variable domain is KAGVTQTPRYLIKTRGQQVTLSCSPISGHRSVSWYQQTPGQGLQFLFEYFSETQRNKGNFPGRFSGRQFSNSRSEMNVSTLELGDSALYLCASSPGLAGDAYNEQFFGPGTRLTVL.

Concerning this clonotype: At one end, the junction sequence differs from germline, possibly due to a read error. The V gene is TRBV7-2, the J gene TRBJ2-7; D ambiguous. This CDR3 has 12 residues. Germline CDR1 reads SGHTA; CDR2 reads FQGNSA. The CDR3: CANSPDSYEQYF. DNA of the CDR3: TGTGCCAACAGCCCAGACTCCTACGAGCAGTACTTC.

This sequence joins TRBV7-2 and TRBJ1-1; D may be TRBD1 (6 bases). This CDR3 is 15 amino acids long. V gave up 5 bases and J gave up 4 bases, with 17 bases separating them. Germline V lookup: CDR1 SGHTA, CDR2 FQGNSA. The CDR3 bases are TGTGCCAGCAGCCCTCGGACAGCGCCTAGCACTGAAGCTTTCTTT. Translated, it gives CASSPRTAPSTEAFF.

The chain uses TRBV4-2 and TRBJ2-1, with TRBD2 as a possible D gene (6 bases). Germline V CDR1 and CDR2: LGHNA, YNFKEQ. Trimming took 1 base from V and 0 from J, leaving 10 bases between them. The CDR3 runs to 16 residues. The CDR3 is CASSQGAGSSYNEQFF. Written as DNA, the CDR3 is TGTGCCAGCAGCCAAGGGGCGGGAAGCTCCTACAATGAGCAGTTCTTC.

This clonotype was counted only a few times. The V call is TRBV7-9, the J call TRBJ2-3; TRBD2 aligns across 11 bases. The CDR3 is 15 residues long. Losses at the gene ends were 8 bases for V and 4 bases for J; bases not matched to a gene: 8. Germline V gene sequence: CDR1 SEHNR, CDR2 FQNEAQ (reference sequence). The CDR3 nucleotides read TGTGCCAGCCGGAGACTAGCGGGGTTCCCAGATACGCAGTATTTT. This encodes CASRRLAGFPDTQYF.

The CDR3 loop reads CSARETSGLYEQYF. The CDR3, as DNA: TGCAGTGCTAGAGAGACTAGCGGACTCTACGAGCAGTACTTC. The V and J genes are TRBV20-1 and TRBJ2-7; 9 bases align to TRBD2. Trimming at V came to 0 bases and at J to 3 bases, leaving 3 bases not matched to a gene. This CDR3 region has 14 residues. Germline V gene lookup returns CDR1 DFQATT and CDR2 SNEGSKA (reference sequence).

The sample holds a few counts of this clonotype. The V gene is TRBV5-1, the J gene TRBJ1-6; 10 bases align to TRBD1. J gave up 7 bases and V 6 bases, and 7 bases lay outside the gene matches. Germline CDR1 reads SGHRS; CDR2 reads YFSETQ. The CDR3 has 15 amino acids. The CDR3 DNA reads as TGCGCCAGCACCCGGACAGGGGGAGTAAATTCACCCCTCCACTTT. It specifies CASTRTGGVNSPLHF.

This clonotype was observed a handful of times. The chain couples TRBV27 to TRBJ2-7; tentatively, D is TRBD1 (5 bases). The V end was cut by 2 bases, the J end by 6 bases, with 17 bases between. The CDR3 length is 15 residues. Germline CDR1 and CDR2: MNHEY and SMNVEV (reference sequence). The CDR3 nucleotides read TGTGCCAGCAGTTTAAAAGGGGATGGGTTTCGCGAGCAGTACTTC. Translating gives CASSLKGDGFREQYF.

The chain joins TRBV20-1 to TRBJ1-4; weak D call: TRBD1 (6 bases). V shed 5 bases and J shed 7 bases, with 20 bases lying between them. Germline CDR1 and CDR2: DFQATT and SNEGSKA (reference sequence). This CDR3 comprises 15 residues. The CDR3 bases are TGCAGTGCTCCCTACATGGGGGGCGTAAGTGAAAAACTGTTTTTT. Translating gives CSAPYMGGVSEKLFF.

This clonotype was counted only a few times. This chain connects TRBV25-1 to TRBJ1-6; no firm D call. Looked up from germline, CDR1 is MGHDK and CDR2 is SYGVNS. CDR3 length: 15 amino acids. The V and J ends lost 0 bases and 7 bases respectively, with 10 bases between them. The CDR3 region is CASSEYGVINSPLHF. The CDR3 DNA follows: TGTGCCAGCAGTGAATATGGGGTCATCAATTCACCCCTCCACTTT.

This clonotype has just a few counts. In nucleotides, the CDR3 is TGTGCCAGCAGTCCCTTTGGAAGGCGTGCCTACAATGAGCAGTTCTTC. As protein: CASSPFGRRAYNEQFF. The chain uses TRBV25-1 and TRBJ2-1; D is ambiguous. The CDR3 length is 16 residues. The V end lost 5 bases, the J end lost 2 bases, and 16 bases lay between the germline ends. Germline assignment: CDR1 MGHDK and CDR2 SYGVNS.

The J gene is TRBJ2-7, the V gene TRBV29-1; 9 nucleotides align to TRBD2. The germline gives CDR1 SQVTM, CDR2 ANQGSEA. The junction had 9 bases not matched to a gene; V was cut back by 6 bases and J by 3 bases. The CDR3 is 14 amino acids. CDR3 DNA: TGCAGCGTCCCTAGCGGGGACAGACACTACGAGCAGTACTTC. Encoded protein: CSVPSGDRHYEQYF.

This chain links TRBV4-1 with TRBJ2-7, with D unresolved. The CDR3 totals 14 residues. The V end was cut by 4 bases, the J end by 2 bases, with 12 bases between. Germline lookup yields CDR1 MGHRA and CDR2 YSYEKL. Here the CDR3 DNA reads TGCGCCAGCAGCCTTTCCGTCATTCCCTACGAGCAGTACTTC. As protein: CASSLSVIPYEQYF.

The chain combines TRBV4-2 with TRBJ2-7; TRBD2 matches 10 bases. The V gene end was trimmed by 3 bases and the J gene end by 0 bases; junction bases not matched to a gene: 5. The CDR3 is 16 residues long. Germline V gene lookup returns CDR1 LGHNA and CDR2 YNFKEQ. This CDR3 is CASSHPLAGSSYEQYF. The DNA of the CDR3 is TGTGCCAGCAGCCACCCACTAGCGGGGAGCTCCTACGAGCAGTACTTC.

Comment on this clonotype: At one end, the junction sequence differs from germline, possibly due to a read error. This rearrangement joins TRBV5-1 to TRBJ1-2; D unresolved. CDR3 length: 12 amino acids. CDR1 SGHRS and CDR2 YFSETQ come from the germline V gene. The CDR3 nucleotides read TGCGCCAGCAGGTTGGGGAGAAATGGCTACACCTTC. Translating gives CASRLGRNGYTF. Using reference TRBV5-1 and TRBJ1-2 for the parts outside the CDR3, the full variable domain is KAGVTQTPRYLIKTRGQQVTLSCSPISGHRSVSWYQQTPGQGLQFLFEYFSETQRNKGNFPGRFSGRQFSNSRSEMNVSTLELGDSALYLCASRLGRNGYTFGSGTRLTVV.

J is TRBJ2-5 and V is TRBV27; D gene ambiguous. The J call may be in error: the DNA end matches TRBJ2-7 better. The V gene's germline CDR1 is MNHEY and CDR2 SMNVEV (reference sequence). The CDR3 is made up of 15 amino acids. The CDR3 sequence: CASSKTDASGNEQYF. Here the CDR3 DNA reads TGTGCCAGCAGTAAGACCGATGCCAGTGGGAACGAGCAGTACTTC.

This clonotype was picked up one time. This chain uses TRBV20-1 with TRBJ2-4, with 13 bases lining up with TRBD2. J was trimmed by 1 base and V by 6 bases; bases with no gene match: 9. Germline CDR1 reads DFQATT; CDR2 reads SNEGSKA (reference sequence). The CDR3 has 17 amino acids. In nucleotides, the CDR3 is TGCAGTGCGCCGGAGGGGGGACTAGCGGGGGCCAAAAACATTCAGTACTTC. Translation: CSAPEGGLAGAKNIQYF.